The 29 T cell receptor beta chains given below trace back to one sample, sequenced in a study of T cell changes during pregnancy in multiple sclerosis. Measured with immunoSEQ multiplex PCR; TCRdb has only the in-frame clones, and not every one. This table has 55,000 to 70,000 clones, just over 90% appearing once. This material consisted of peripheral blood, taken in the second trimester of pregnancy. These TCRs come from a female donor in good health, enrolled as a control in a pregnancy study.

The chain has TRBV28 and TRBJ2-1, with 10 bases lining up with TRBD2. The CDR3 extends over 13 amino acids. V trimming: 5 bases; J trimming: 10 bases; junction bases outside the gene matches: 5. The V gene's germline CDR1 is MDHEN and CDR2 SYDVKM. The DNA for the CDR3 is TGTGCCAGCAGTCCCCCTAGCGGGAGCGAGCAGTTCTTC. Encoded protein: CASSPPSGSEQFF.

This chain links TRBV7-9 with TRBJ1-1, with D possibly matching TRBD1 (6 bases). Trimming pared 4 bases from V and 4 bases from J, leaving 13 bases between. The CDR3 covers 14 residues. CDR1 and CDR2 from the germline V gene are SEHNR and FQNEAQ (reference sequence). The CDR3 bases are TGTGCCAGCAGCTCAAAGACAGGCGGCACTGAAGCTTTCTTT. It specifies CASSSKTGGTEAFF.

The chain combines TRBV4-3 with TRBJ2-2, with 8 bases lining up with TRBD1. Germline values: CDR1 LGHNA, CDR2 YSLEER. Unmatched junction bases numbered 7, after V lost 0 bases and J lost 7 bases. The CDR3 spans 16 residues. The CDR3 reads CASSQDLDGTGGELFF. CDR3 DNA: TGCGCCAGCAGCCAAGATTTGGATGGGACAGGCGGGGAGCTGTTTTTT.

The chain combines TRBV27 with TRBJ2-1, with D possibly being TRBD2 (6 bases). The germline V gene has CDR1 MNHEY and CDR2 SMNVEV (reference sequence). Between the trimmed V and J ends, which lost 3 bases and 4 bases, there was a span of 10 bases. The CDR3 length is 14 residues. The CDR3 here is CASSLTSTYNEQFF. For the CDR3, the DNA is TGTGCCAGCAGTTTGACTAGTACTTACAATGAGCAGTTCTTC.

The chain carries TRBV5-1 and TRBJ2-7; perhaps TRBD2 as D (6 bases). V lost 0 bases and J 2 bases, leaving 15 bases between the germline ends. The CDR3 length is 16 residues. The germline V gene has CDR1 SGHRS and CDR2 YFSETQ. The CDR3 here is CASSLGQGGLTYEQYF. DNA of the CDR3: TGCGCCAGCAGCTTGGGGCAGGGAGGTCTTACCTACGAGCAGTACTTC.

There are a few counts of this clone. CDR3 protein: CASSDRGGDPDTQYF. In nucleotides, the CDR3 is TGTGCCAGCAGTGACAGGGGCGGGGATCCAGATACGCAGTATTTT. The chain employs TRBV6-4 and TRBJ2-3; D is perhaps TRBD2 (6 bases). Germline V gene sequence: CDR1 MRHNA, CDR2 SNTAGT. V lost 2 bases and J lost 4, with 13 bases in between. This CDR3 has 15 amino acids.

This chain uses TRBV19 with TRBJ2-1; 14 nucleotides agree with TRBD2. From germline, CDR1 is LNHDA and CDR2 SQIVND (reference sequence). This CDR3 comprises 17 residues. J lost 6 bases, V lost 4 bases, and 8 bases had no gene match. DNA of the CDR3: TGTGCCAGTAGTACCCCGGGACTAGCGGGAGTAGGCAATGAGCAGTTCTTC. It codes for CASSTPGLAGVGNEQFF.

The gene calls are TRBV2 and TRBJ1-1; no reliable D call. This CDR3 is 12 amino acids long. Germline assignment: CDR1 SNHLY and CDR2 FYNNEI. The V end lost 3 bases, the J end lost 5 bases, and 7 bases lay between the germline ends. The CDR3, as DNA: TGTGCCAGCAGTGATGGAGGGACTGAAGCTTTCTTT. Protein sequence: CASSDGGTEAFF.

The genes are TRBV27 and TRBJ2-7; maybe TRBD1 (6 bases). V was shortened by 4 bases and J by 1 base, with 8 bases between the two germline ends. The CDR3 extends over 13 amino acids. Germline assignment: CDR1 MNHEY and CDR2 SMNVEV (reference sequence). The CDR3 bases are TGTGCCAGCAGTTCCACAGGGTCCTACGAGCAGTACTTC. This translates into CASSSTGSYEQYF.

This chain joins TRBV15 and TRBJ2-7; 9 nucleotides align to TRBD2. This CDR3 has 20 amino acids. Trimming at V came to 3 bases and at J to 0 bases, leaving 18 bases not matched to a gene. In germline, CDR1 is LNHNV, CDR2 YYDKDF (reference sequence). CDR3 loop: CATSRGFGTSLSWDSYEQYF. CDR3 nucleotide sequence: TGTGCCACCAGCAGGGGTTTCGGGACTAGCTTGTCGTGGGACTCCTACGAGCAGTACTTC.

The V gene is TRBV2, the J gene TRBJ2-1, with 8 bases lining up with TRBD2. V was pared by 10 bases and J by 3 bases, with 11 bases of the junction left unmatched. CDR1 is SNHLY, CDR2 FYNNEI, per germline. The length of the CDR3 is 15 residues. In DNA form, the CDR3 reads TGTGCCATCGGCGACCATAGCGGGGACTACAATGAGCAGTTCTTC. Protein sequence: CAIGDHSGDYNEQFF.

The chain employs TRBV28 and TRBJ2-7, with D tentatively TRBD2 (6 bases). The CDR3 has 13 amino acids. The germline V gene has CDR1 MDHEN and CDR2 SYDVKM. V was pared by 5 bases and J by 2 bases, with 10 bases between. The chain's CDR3 is CASSRGRPYEQYF. The CDR3, as DNA: TGTGCCAGCAGTCGAGGGAGGCCCTACGAGCAGTACTTC.

The V call is TRBV7-3, the J call TRBJ2-3, with TRBD2 as a possible D gene (5 bases). Trimming stripped 5 bases from V and 0 bases from J, with 15 bases between. The germline gives CDR1 SGHTA, CDR2 FQGTGA. The CDR3 sequence is 16 residues long. The CDR3 nucleotides are TGTGCCAGCAGCCGAGGGAGCTACCCTAGCACAGATACGCAGTATTTT. Translated, it gives CASSRGSYPSTDTQYF.

This clone was counted once. The chain combines TRBV11-2 with TRBJ2-7; 13 bases align to TRBD2. V gave up 5 bases and J gave up 2 bases; unmatched junction bases: 6. This CDR3 comprises 16 residues. Germline V gene sequence: CDR1 SGHAT, CDR2 FQNNGV. CDR3 nucleotides: TGTGCCAGCAGCATAACCGGGACTAGCGGGACCTACGAGCAGTACTTC. It yields the protein CASSITGTSGTYEQYF.

J is TRBJ2-3 and V is TRBV5-1; TRBD2 might be the D (5 bases). The V end lost 2 bases, the J end lost 3 bases, and 13 bases lay between the germline ends. Germline CDR1 reads SGHRS; CDR2 reads YFSETQ. The CDR3 consists of 15 residues. CDR3 residues: CASSFVRGGTDTQYF. CDR3 coding DNA: TGCGCCAGCAGCTTTGTACGAGGAGGAACAGATACGCAGTATTTT.

This clone came up once. This sequence joins TRBV11-1 and TRBJ2-7, with D possibly matching TRBD1 (5 bases). The germline V gene has CDR1 SGHAT and CDR2 FQDESV (reference sequence). Trimming stripped 4 bases from V and 5 bases from J, with 12 bases between. There are 13 residues in the CDR3. CDR3 protein: CASSYARVNEQYF. CDR3 in DNA: TGTGCCAGCAGCTATGCCAGGGTAAACGAGCAGTACTTC.

This clone was seen more than once but under ten times. The J gene is TRBJ1-2, the V gene TRBV28; 7 bases are shared with TRBD1. The CDR3 totals 15 residues. Per the germline V gene, CDR1 is MDHEN and CDR2 is SYDVKM. With V trimmed by 2 bases and J by 3 bases, 6 bases remained unmatched. Here the CDR3 reads CASSLEQGIDYGYTF. In nucleotides, the CDR3 is TGTGCCAGCAGTTTAGAACAGGGGATTGACTATGGCTACACCTTC.

V is TRBV7-9 and J is TRBJ2-6, with 8 bases fitting TRBD1. The germline gives CDR1 SEHNR, CDR2 FQNEAQ (reference sequence). J was trimmed by 0 bases and V by 3 bases; bases with no gene match: 7. This CDR3 contains 18 residues. CDR3 sequence reads: CASSLATGDSSGANVLTF. The CDR3 DNA reads TGTGCCAGCAGCTTGGCGACAGGGGACAGCTCTGGGGCCAACGTCCTGACTTTC.

The chain joins TRBV27 to TRBJ2-7; TRBD1 matches 8 bases. CDR1 is MNHEY and CDR2 is SMNVEV in the germline V gene (reference sequence). The CDR3 loop spans 14 amino acids. After removal of 7 bases from V and 0 bases from J, the junction contained 5 bases not matched to a gene. Here the CDR3 reads CASMGDRTSYEQYF. Written as DNA, the CDR3 is TGTGCCAGCATGGGGGACAGGACCTCCTACGAGCAGTACTTC.

V and J are TRBV25-1 and TRBJ1-4; TRBD1 agrees at 8 bases. After removal of 4 bases from V and 6 bases from J, the junction contained 4 bases not matched to a gene. Looked up from germline, CDR1 is MGHDK and CDR2 is SYGVNS. The CDR3 covers 14 residues. CDR3 amino acids: CASSVTGVHEKLFF. CDR3 nucleotide sequence: TGTGCCAGCAGTGTGACAGGGGTCCATGAAAAACTGTTTTTT.

The DNA for the CDR3 is TGCGCCAGCAGCCAAGATAGGCAGGAGGCTATTGAAGCTTTCTTT. Translating it yields CASSQDRQEAIEAFF. V gene TRBV4-1 combines with J gene TRBJ1-1; D gene unclear. This CDR3 region has 15 residues. CDR1 and CDR2 from the germline V gene are MGHRA and YSYEKL. Trimming stripped 0 bases from V and 7 bases from J, with 15 bases between.

The CDR3 region has the DNA TGTGCCAGCAGCCCCTGGGACAAAGAAGACAATGAGCAGTTCTTC. Translated, it gives CASSPWDKEDNEQFF. V is TRBV28 and J is TRBJ2-1; D might be TRBD1 (6 bases). CDR3 length: 15 amino acids. Germline CDR1 and CDR2: MDHEN and SYDVKM. Trimming took 6 bases from V and 5 from J, leaving 17 bases between them.

The rearrangement links TRBV28 to TRBJ2-1; D gene unclear. Trimming took off 1 base at V and 6 bases at J, with 4 bases between the two ends. The CDR3 spans 12 residues. Per germline, CDR1 MDHEN and CDR2 SYDVKM. In DNA form, the CDR3 reads TGTGCCAGCAGTTTATACGGCAATGAGCAGTTCTTC. It yields the protein CASSLYGNEQFF. Full variable domain (outside the CDR3, taken from reference TRBV28 and TRBJ2-1): DVKVTQSSRYLVKRTGEKVFLECVQDMDHENMFWYRQDPGLGLRLIYFSYDVKMKEKGDIPEGYSVSREKKERFSLILESASTNQTSMYLCASSLYGNEQFFGPGTRLTVL.

The CDR3 nucleotides are TGTGCCAGCAGGGAGGGGCAGCAAGAGACCCAGTACTTC. Protein sequence: CASREGQQETQYF. The chain uses TRBV28 and TRBJ2-5; D is perhaps TRBD2 (6 bases). The CDR3 spans 13 residues. Deletions cut 6 bases from V and 2 bases from J, with 10 bases between. Germline V gene data show CDR1 as MDHEN and CDR2 as SYDVKM.

Concerning this clone: The junction shows a germline mismatch at one end, possibly a read error. The chain couples TRBV2 to TRBJ2-3; 11 nucleotides line up with TRBD2. CDR3 length: 11 residues. CDR1 is SNHLY, CDR2 FYNNEI, per germline. The DNA for the CDR3 is TGTGCCAGCAGTGAACTAGCGGGAGGCCGTTTT. Its protein product is CASSELAGGRF.

This sequence joins TRBV30 and TRBJ2-5; a weak D match, TRBD1 (6 bases). This CDR3 region has 15 residues. Germline values: CDR1 GTSNPN, CDR2 SVGIG (reference sequence). The ends were cut back, 1 base at V and 3 bases at J, with 15 bases in the middle. The CDR3 sequence is CAWSGQAGEKETQYF. The CDR3, as DNA: TGTGCCTGGAGTGGACAGGCAGGGGAGAAAGAGACCCAGTACTTC. The full variable domain, completed using reference TRBV30 and TRBJ2-5, is SQTIHQWPATLVQPVGSPLSLECTVEGTSNPNLYWYRQAAGRGLQLLFYSVGIGQISSEVPQNLSASRPQDRQFILSSKKLLLSDSGFYLCAWSGQAGEKETQYFGPGTRLLVL.

V gene TRBV30 combines with J gene TRBJ2-5; 8 nucleotides align to TRBD2. This CDR3 has 14 amino acids. Germline lookup yields CDR1 GTSNPN and CDR2 SVGIG (reference sequence). With V trimmed by 0 bases and J by 4 bases, 4 bases remained unmatched. CDR3 region: CAWSVGLAGETQYF. CDR3 nucleotides: TGTGCCTGGAGTGTAGGGCTAGCGGGAGAGACCCAGTACTTC.

The chain has TRBV5-6 and TRBJ2-3; 10 bases are shared with TRBD2. The V gene end was trimmed by 0 bases and the J gene end by 4 bases; junction bases not matched to a gene: 8. Germline lookup yields CDR1 SGHDT and CDR2 YYEEEE. The CDR3 has 17 amino acids. The CDR3 is CASSLAGLAEGSDTQYF. CDR3 nucleotide sequence: TGTGCCAGCAGCTTGGCCGGACTAGCGGAGGGGTCAGATACGCAGTATTTT.

In this sample, this clone turned up once. The CDR3 coding sequence is TGCAGCCTTGGAGGACAGGGCGATCCCTACGAGCAGTACTTC. It encodes CSLGGQGDPYEQYF. The chain carries TRBV29-1 and TRBJ2-7; the match to TRBD1 covers 8 bases. The V gene's germline CDR1 is SQVTM and CDR2 ANQGSEA. V trimming: 8 bases; J trimming: 2 bases; junction bases outside the gene matches: 11. This CDR3 has 14 residues.